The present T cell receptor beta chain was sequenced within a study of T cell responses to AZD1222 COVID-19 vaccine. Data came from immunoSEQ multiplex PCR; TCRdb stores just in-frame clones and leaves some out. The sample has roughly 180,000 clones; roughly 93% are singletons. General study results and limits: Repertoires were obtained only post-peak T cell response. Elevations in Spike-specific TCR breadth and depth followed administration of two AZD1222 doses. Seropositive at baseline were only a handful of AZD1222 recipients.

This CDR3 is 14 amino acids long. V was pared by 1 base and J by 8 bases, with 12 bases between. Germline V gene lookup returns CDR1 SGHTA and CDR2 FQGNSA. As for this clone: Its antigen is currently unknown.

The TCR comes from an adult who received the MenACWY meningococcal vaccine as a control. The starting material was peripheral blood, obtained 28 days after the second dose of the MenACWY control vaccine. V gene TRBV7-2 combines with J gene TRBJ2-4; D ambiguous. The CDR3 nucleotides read TGTGCCAGCAGCTTAGGTCTAGGCGGTCACATTCAGTACTTC. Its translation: CASSLGLGGHIQYF.